These 30 T cell receptor beta chains were all obtained from the same sample, sequenced in a study of patients and donors after allogeneic stem cell transplantation. In TCRdb, the RT-PCR reads were re-called with MiXCR into one record per CDR3 protein. The sample lists 11,000 or so distinct CDR3 sequences, under 30% occurring once. The sequencing input was blood, either unsorted or a sorted T cell fraction (not recorded which). These receptors came from a human donor who was either an allogeneic HSCT recipient or a stem cell or donor lymphocyte infusion donor (not recorded which). It is not recorded whose cells these are; they may come from a transplant donor.

The chain couples TRBV6-2 or TRBV6-3 to TRBJ1-1, with D possibly TRBD1 on 6 matching bases. CDR3 length: 15 residues. Germline CDR1 MNHEY, CDR2 SVGEGT. The V end lost 4 bases, the J end lost 0 bases, and 12 bases lay between the germline ends. The CDR3 loop reads CASSWPGHMNTEAFF. CDR3 coding DNA: TGTGCCAGCAGTTGGCCGGGACACATGAACACTGAAGCTTTCTTT.

As concerns this clonotype: A much larger clone is a single base away; this may be a read error. This chain links TRBV5-6 with TRBJ1-2; D is uncertain. CDR3 size: 11 residues. Germline V gene lookup returns CDR1 SGHDT and CDR2 YYEEEE. V gave up 4 bases and J gave up 9 bases, with 10 bases separating them. The chain's CDR3 is CASSPGPSYTF. The CDR3 DNA is TGTGCCAGCAGCCCTGGACCCAGCTACACCTTC.

This clonotype was counted at least ten times. The J gene is TRBJ1-1, the V gene TRBV28, with D uncertain. The length of the CDR3 is 13 residues. Looked up from germline, CDR1 is MDHEN and CDR2 is SYDVKM. Trimming left V 4 bases short and J 1 base short, with 7 bases between. The CDR3 DNA reads as TGTGCCAGCAGTTGGGTTTCGAACACTGAAGCTTTCTTT. Its translation is CASSWVSNTEAFF.

The genes are TRBV6-2 or TRBV6-3 and TRBJ2-3; TRBD2 matches at 11 bases. J was trimmed by 5 bases and V by 8 bases; bases with no gene match: 6. This CDR3 contains 14 residues. CDR1 and CDR2 (germline): MNHEY, SVGEGT. CDR3 nucleotides: TGTGCCAGCTGGGCTAGCGGGAGGATAGATACGCAGTATTTT. Amino acids: CASWASGRIDTQYF.

The rearrangement links TRBV4-2 to TRBJ2-7; D perhaps matches TRBD1 (5 bases). Per the germline V gene, CDR1 is LGHNA and CDR2 is YNFKEQ. V lost 4 bases, J lost 0 bases, and 16 bases lay in between. The CDR3 runs 16 residues. CDR3 DNA: TGTGCCAGCAGCCCCCGCGGCAGGGCGGACTCCTACGAGCAGTACTTC. Translation gives CASSPRGRADSYEQYF.

The rearrangement uses TRBV6-1 and TRBJ1-2; possible D gene TRBD1, 5 bases. The V gene lost 4 bases and the J gene lost 4 bases, with 13 bases spanning the gap. The CDR3 runs 14 residues. Germline values: CDR1 MNHNS, CDR2 SASEGT. As DNA, the CDR3 is TGTGCCAGCAGTGTATCTCGAGGGACCTATGGCTACACCTTC. Its protein product is CASSVSRGTYGYTF.

This clonotype was recorded many times. The chain has TRBV12-3 or TRBV12-4 and TRBJ2-2; TRBD1 matches at 8 bases. This CDR3 is built from 17 residues. Trimming took 5 bases from V and 1 from J; bases not matched to a gene: 9. CDR3: CASSPGTGPMNTGELFF. CDR3 nucleotide sequence: TGTGCCAGCAGTCCAGGGACAGGACCTATGAACACCGGGGAGCTGTTTTTT.

The chain combines TRBV12-3 or TRBV12-4 with TRBJ2-2; 8 bases are a match to TRBD1. The ends lost 7 bases at V and 6 bases at J; junction bases unmatched: 7. CDR3 length equals 14 residues. CDR3 residues: CASIGTGRAGELFF. CDR3 bases: TGTGCCAGCATCGGGACAGGAAGGGCCGGGGAGCTGTTTTTT.

This clonotype was seen repeatedly, ten times or more. The CDR3 reads CASSHPPPVGYGYTF. The CDR3 coding sequence is TGCGCCAGCAGCCACCCCCCTCCGGTGGGCTATGGCTACACCTTC. This rearrangement joins TRBV4-1 to TRBJ1-2, with D unclear. Trimming removed 3 bases at V and 4 bases at J, with 15 bases between. CDR3 length: 15 residues. CDR1 and CDR2 (germline): MGHRA, YSYEKL.

The chain links TRBV7-2 to TRBJ2-1, with 10 bases identical to TRBD2. CDR1 is SGHTA and CDR2 is FQGNSA in the germline V gene. The CDR3 length is 13 residues. The V gene end was trimmed by 3 bases and the J gene end by 10 bases; junction bases not matched to a gene: 3. The DNA for the CDR3 is TGTGCCAGCAGCTTCCTAGCGGGAGACGAGCAGTTCTTC. Translation: CASSFLAGDEQFF.

This chain links TRBV12-3 or TRBV12-4 with TRBJ1-1, with D possibly TRBD1 on 6 matching bases. Trimming cost V 6 bases and J 2 bases, with 16 bases left between them. The CDR3 totals 15 residues. The CDR3: CASSKGGGANTEAFF. The CDR3 bases are TGTGCCAGCAGCAAGGGGGGAGGGGCTAACACTGAAGCTTTCTTT.

The chain has TRBV6-2 or TRBV6-3 and TRBJ2-2, with D unresolved. The CDR3 length is 14 residues. The V gene's germline CDR1 is MNHEY and CDR2 SVGEGT. V was pared by 4 bases and J by 4 bases, with 10 bases between. The chain's CDR3 is CASSLPVVTGELFF. The CDR3 DNA sequence: TGTGCCAGCAGTTTGCCCGTCGTCACCGGGGAGCTGTTTTTT.

This clonotype was detected many times. This chain joins TRBV7-9 and TRBJ1-5, with a tentative D call TRBD1 (5 bases). The CDR3 has 15 amino acids. In germline, CDR1 is SEHNR, CDR2 FQNEAQ (reference sequence). Trimming removed 3 bases from V and 1 base from J, with 10 bases in between. The CDR3 DNA reads TGTGCCAGCAGCTTGTCCGGGGGAAGCAATCAGCCCCAGCATTTT. Translation: CASSLSGGSNQPQHF.

This clonotype was observed a few times. The gene calls are TRBV7-9 and TRBJ1-1; possible D gene TRBD1, 6 bases. The germline V and J ends were trimmed by 8 bases and 3 bases, with 13 bases remaining between them. Germline V gene lookup returns CDR1 SEHNR and CDR2 FQNEAQ (reference sequence). This CDR3 has 13 amino acids. CDR3 bases: TGTGCCAGCGCCCTCGGGGGCTACACTGAAGCTTTCTTT. Translating it yields CASALGGYTEAFF.

CDR3 bases: TGCGCCAGCAGTTCGGGACTAGCGGGAGGCTGGGATACGCAGTATTTT. Its protein is CASSSGLAGGWDTQYF. The chain carries TRBV5-1 and TRBJ2-3; TRBD2 aligns across 15 bases. The CDR3 covers 16 residues. Trimming at V came to 5 bases and at J to 6 bases, leaving 7 bases not matched to a gene. Germline loops: CDR1 SGHRS, CDR2 YFSETQ. Full variable domain (remainder filled in from reference TRBV5-1 and TRBJ2-3): KAGVTQTPRYLIKTRGQQVTLSCSPISGHRSVSWYQQTPGQGLQFLFEYFSETQRNKGNFPGRFSGRQFSNSRSEMNVSTLELGDSALYLCASSSGLAGGWDTQYFGPGTRLTVL.

As regards this clonotype: This CDR3 is missing its conserved last phenylalanine or tryptophan, likely due to a read error. V and J are TRBV20-1 and TRBJ1-2, with D unresolved. Germline V gene data show CDR1 as DFQATT and CDR2 as SNEGSKA (reference sequence). Deletions cut 4 bases from V and 1 base from J, with 7 bases between. This CDR3 is 12 amino acids long. For the CDR3, the DNA is TGCAGTGCTACCGGGAGTAACTATGGCTACACCTCC. Amino acids: CSATGSNYGYTS.

The chain has TRBV19 and TRBJ1-1; 7 nucleotides align to TRBD1. The length of the CDR3 is 14 residues. V was clipped by 5 bases and J by 4 bases; unmatched bases: 7. Germline assignment: CDR1 LNHDA and CDR2 SQIVND (reference sequence). In nucleotides, the CDR3 is TGTGCCAGTAGTCCGGACAGGTGGAGCACTGAAGCTTTCTTT. Residues: CASSPDRWSTEAFF.

This clonotype was observed a handful of times. The J gene is TRBJ1-2, the V gene TRBV27; unclear D gene. This CDR3 has 13 residues. The germline V and J ends were trimmed by 5 bases and 0 bases, with 7 bases remaining between them. Germline CDR1 reads MNHEY; CDR2 reads SMNVEV (reference sequence). For the CDR3, the DNA is TGTGCCAGCAGTGGGATTTCTAACTATGGCTACACCTTC. It is translated as CASSGISNYGYTF.

This clonotype was observed many times. An end of the junction does not agree with germline; a read error may underlie this. The V call is TRBV7-7, the J call TRBJ1-1; tentative D call: TRBD1 (5 bases). Germline lookup yields CDR1 SSHAT and CDR2 FNYEAQ (reference sequence). The CDR3 extends over 13 amino acids. CDR3 loop: CASSLRGDTEAFF. In nucleotides, the CDR3 is TGTGCTAGCAGCTTAAGGGGCGACACTGAAGCTTTCTTT.

This clonotype was found many times. The chain combines TRBV4-3 with TRBJ1-2; D remains ambiguous. Trimming pared 0 bases from V and 0 bases from J, leaving 5 bases between. Germline V gene sequence: CDR1 LGHNA, CDR2 YSLEER. CDR3 length: 14 amino acids. The CDR3 nucleotides are TGCGCCAGCAGCCAAGAAAGTTCTAACTATGGCTACACCTTC. Its protein is CASSQESSNYGYTF.

This sequence joins TRBV15 and TRBJ2-1, with D possibly TRBD1 on 6 matching bases. Deletions cut 2 bases from V and 4 bases from J, with 6 bases between. The germline V gene encodes CDR1 LNHNV and CDR2 YYDKDF (reference sequence). CDR3 size: 13 residues. The CDR3 spells CATSRQGYNEQFF. The DNA of the CDR3 is TGTGCCACCAGCAGACAGGGGTACAATGAGCAGTTCTTC.

This clonotype was seen a handful of times. V usage is TRBV27 and J usage is TRBJ1-4; D unresolved. CDR1 MNHEY and CDR2 SMNVEV come from the germline V gene (reference sequence). Trimming shortened V by 2 bases and J by 3 bases, and 13 bases separated the two germline ends. The CDR3 sequence is 16 residues long. The CDR3 is CASSLSGGASNEKLFF. CDR3 coding DNA: TGTGCCAGCAGTTTAAGCGGAGGCGCCTCTAATGAAAAACTGTTTTTT.

V is TRBV30 and J is TRBJ1-5, with D hard to call. The V end lost 2 bases, the J end lost 3 bases, and 8 bases lay between the germline ends. From germline, CDR1 is GTSNPN and CDR2 SVGIG (reference sequence). CDR3 size: 13 residues. The CDR3 region is CAWSKLLNQPQHF. Here the CDR3 DNA reads TGTGCCTGGAGTAAGCTTCTCAATCAGCCCCAGCATTTT.

In this sample, this clonotype is medium-sized. The chain combines TRBV29-1 with TRBJ1-5; D ambiguous. V gave up 6 bases and J gave up 2 bases, with 8 bases separating them. This CDR3 comprises 12 residues. In germline, CDR1 is SQVTM, CDR2 ANQGSEA. The CDR3 loop reads CSVITGNQPQHF. The CDR3 DNA follows: TGCAGCGTCATAACAGGCAATCAGCCCCAGCATTTT. The complete variable domain, with remaining parts taken from reference TRBV29-1 and TRBJ1-5, reads SAVISQKPSRDICQRGTSLTIQCQVDSQVTMMFWYRQQPGQSLTLIATANQGSEATYESGFVIDKFPISRPNLTFSTLTVSNMSPEDSSIYLCSVITGNQPQHFGDGTRLSIL.

The chain is built from TRBV19 and TRBJ1-6; 7 bases align to TRBD1. CDR3 length equals 16 residues. Germline V lookup: CDR1 LNHDA, CDR2 SQIVND (reference sequence). V was clipped by 3 bases and J by 6 bases; unmatched bases: 8. The CDR3 coding sequence is TGTGCCAGTAGTATCGCCGGGACAGCGGCTAATTCACCCCTCCACTTT. As protein: CASSIAGTAANSPLHF.

The CDR3: CASSFSGANVLTF. Here the CDR3 DNA reads TGTGCCAGCAGCTTCTCTGGGGCCAACGTCCTGACTTTC. The V call is TRBV5-8, the J call TRBJ2-6; D call uncertain. Germline lookup yields CDR1 SGHTS and CDR2 YDEGEE. Trimming removed 2 bases at V and 0 bases at J, with 0 bases between. The CDR3 covers 13 residues.

This clonotype was seen a handful of times. The J gene is TRBJ2-1, the V gene TRBV27; 9 nucleotides align to TRBD2. Trimming removed 2 bases from V and 3 bases from J; junction bases left unmatched: 5. Germline V gene sequence: CDR1 MNHEY, CDR2 SMNVEV (reference sequence). The CDR3 spans 16 residues. CDR3 loop: CASSLRLAGYYNEQFF. For the CDR3, the DNA is TGTGCCAGCAGTTTACGGCTAGCGGGATACTACAATGAGCAGTTCTTC.

The chain is built from TRBV6-2 or TRBV6-3 and TRBJ2-1, with a tentative D call TRBD2 (5 bases). The V gene lost 5 bases and the J gene lost 10 bases, with 9 bases spanning the gap. The CDR3 consists of 11 residues. CDR1 and CDR2 from the germline V gene are MNHEY and SVGEGT. CDR3 residues: CASSDRGEQFF. The CDR3 DNA reads as TGTGCCAGCAGTGACCGAGGGGAGCAGTTCTTC.

The CDR3 reads CASSQETGGMRYTF. As DNA, the CDR3 is TGCGCCAGCAGCCAAGAAACAGGGGGAATGCGCTACACCTTC. The chain couples TRBV4-3 to TRBJ1-2; 8 bases agree with TRBD1. The junction had 6 bases not matched to a gene; V was cut back by 0 bases and J by 9 bases. CDR3 length: 14 residues. Germline V gene lookup returns CDR1 LGHNA and CDR2 YSLEER.

This clonotype was seen at least ten times. The chain carries TRBV6-5 and TRBJ1-4, with a tentative D call TRBD1 (6 bases). CDR3 size: 15 residues. CDR1 is MNHEY and CDR2 is SVGAGI in the germline V gene. Trimming removed 6 bases from V and 8 bases from J, with 19 bases in between. The chain's CDR3 is CASRTRGSPGEKLFF. The DNA of the CDR3 is TGTGCCAGCAGGACCAGGGGCTCCCCGGGCGAAAAACTGTTTTTT.